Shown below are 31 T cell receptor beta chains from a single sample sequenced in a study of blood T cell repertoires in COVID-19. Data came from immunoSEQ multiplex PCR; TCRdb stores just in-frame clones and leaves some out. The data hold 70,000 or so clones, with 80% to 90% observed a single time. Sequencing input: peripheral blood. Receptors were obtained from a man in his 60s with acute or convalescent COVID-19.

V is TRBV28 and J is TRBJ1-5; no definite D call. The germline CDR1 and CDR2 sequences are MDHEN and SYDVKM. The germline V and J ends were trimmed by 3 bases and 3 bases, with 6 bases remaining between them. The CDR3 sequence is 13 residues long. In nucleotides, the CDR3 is TGTGCCAGCAGTTTGGTAGACAATCAGCCCCAGCATTTT. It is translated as CASSLVDNQPQHF.

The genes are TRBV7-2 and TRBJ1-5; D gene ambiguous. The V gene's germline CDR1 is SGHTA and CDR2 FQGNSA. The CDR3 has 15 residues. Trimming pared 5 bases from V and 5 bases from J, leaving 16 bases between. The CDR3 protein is CASSQRVGADQPQHF. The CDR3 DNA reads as TGTGCCAGCAGCCAGAGGGTAGGCGCGGATCAGCCCCAGCATTTT.

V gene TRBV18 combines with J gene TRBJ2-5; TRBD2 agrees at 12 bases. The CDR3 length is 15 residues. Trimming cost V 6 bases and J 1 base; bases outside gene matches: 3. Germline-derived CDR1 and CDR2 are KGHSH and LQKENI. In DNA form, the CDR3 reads TGTGCCAGCTCCCGGGGACTAGCGGGCCAAGAGACCCAGTACTTC. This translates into CASSRGLAGQETQYF.

This CDR3 reads CASSRDGTGANEQFF. The DNA for the CDR3 is TGCGCCAGCAGCCGGGACGGGACAGGGGCAAATGAGCAGTTCTTC. This rearrangement joins TRBV5-1 to TRBJ2-1; 10 bases are shared with TRBD1. V lost 4 bases to trimming and J lost 7 bases; unmatched junction nucleotides: 8. Per germline, CDR1 SGHRS and CDR2 YFSETQ. The CDR3 length is 15 residues.

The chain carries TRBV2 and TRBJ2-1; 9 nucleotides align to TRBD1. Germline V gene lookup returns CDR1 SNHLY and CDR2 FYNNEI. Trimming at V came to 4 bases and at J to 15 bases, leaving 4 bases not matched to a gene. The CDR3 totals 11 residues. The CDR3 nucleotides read TGTGCCAGCAGTGGAGGACAGGGGCTGTTCTTC. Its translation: CASSGGQGLFF. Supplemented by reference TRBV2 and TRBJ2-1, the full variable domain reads EPEVTQTPSHQVTQMGQEVILRCVPISNHLYFYWYRQILGQKVEFLVSFYNNEISEKSEIFDDQFSVERPDGSNFTLKIRSTKLEDSAMYFCASSGGQGLFFGPGTRLTVL.

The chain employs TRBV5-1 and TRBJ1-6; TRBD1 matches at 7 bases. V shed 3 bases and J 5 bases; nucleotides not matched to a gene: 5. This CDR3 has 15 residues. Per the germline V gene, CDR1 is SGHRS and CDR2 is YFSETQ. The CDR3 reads CASSSTGTDNSPLHF. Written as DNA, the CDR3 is TGCGCCAGCAGCTCGACTGGGACAGATAATTCACCCCTCCACTTT.

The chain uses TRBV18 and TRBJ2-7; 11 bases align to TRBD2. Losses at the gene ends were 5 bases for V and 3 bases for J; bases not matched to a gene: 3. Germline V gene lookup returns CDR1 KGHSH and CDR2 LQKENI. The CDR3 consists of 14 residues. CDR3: CASSETSGDYEQYF. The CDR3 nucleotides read TGTGCCAGCTCAGAGACTAGCGGGGACTACGAGCAGTACTTC. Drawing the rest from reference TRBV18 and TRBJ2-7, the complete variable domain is NAGVMQNPRHLVRRRGQEARLRCSPMKGHSHVYWYRQLPEEGLKFMVYLQKENIIDESGMPKERFSAEFPKEGPSILRIQQVVRGDSAAYFCASSETSGDYEQYFGPGTRLTVT.

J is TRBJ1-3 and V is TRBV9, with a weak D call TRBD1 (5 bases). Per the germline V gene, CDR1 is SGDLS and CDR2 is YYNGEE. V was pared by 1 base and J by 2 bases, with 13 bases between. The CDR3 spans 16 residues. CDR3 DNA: TGTGCCAGCAGCGTAAGTCAGGGCAAAACTGGAAACACCATATATTTT. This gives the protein CASSVSQGKTGNTIYF. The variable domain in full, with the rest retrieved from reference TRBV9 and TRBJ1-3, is DSGVTQTPKHLITATGQRVTLRCSPRSGDLSVYWYQQSLDQGLQFLIQYYNGEERAKGNILERFSAQQFPDLHSELNLSSLELGDSALYFCASSVSQGKTGNTIYFGEGSWLTVV.

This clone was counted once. The CDR3 bases are TGCAGCGTGGCCCGACTGAACAGGGGAAATGGCTACACCTTC. It specifies CSVARLNRGNGYTF. This chain joins TRBV29-1 and TRBJ1-2; TRBD1 agrees at 7 bases. The CDR3 is 14 amino acids. CDR1 and CDR2 (germline): SQVTM, ANQGSEA. The V gene end was trimmed by 6 bases and the J gene end by 6 bases; junction bases not matched to a gene: 13.

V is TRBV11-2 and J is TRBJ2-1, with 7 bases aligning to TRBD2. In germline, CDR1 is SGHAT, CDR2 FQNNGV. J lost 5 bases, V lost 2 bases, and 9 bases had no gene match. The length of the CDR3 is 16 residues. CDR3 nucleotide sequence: TGTGCCAGCAGCTTAAGGGCGGGAGTGGCACACAATGAGCAGTTCTTC. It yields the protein CASSLRAGVAHNEQFF.

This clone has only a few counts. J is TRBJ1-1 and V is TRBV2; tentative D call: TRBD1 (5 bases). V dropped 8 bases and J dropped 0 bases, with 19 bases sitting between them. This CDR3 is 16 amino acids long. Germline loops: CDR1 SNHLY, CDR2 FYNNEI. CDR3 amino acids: CASRQSVFWLNTEAFF. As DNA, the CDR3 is TGTGCCAGCCGACAGTCCGTTTTCTGGTTGAACACTGAAGCTTTCTTT.

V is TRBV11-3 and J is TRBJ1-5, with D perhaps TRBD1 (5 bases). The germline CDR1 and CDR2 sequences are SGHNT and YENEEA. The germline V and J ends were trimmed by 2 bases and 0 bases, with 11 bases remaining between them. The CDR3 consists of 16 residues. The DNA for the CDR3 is TGTGCCAGCAGCTTACTGGGAAGGGGTAGCAATCAGCCCCAGCATTTT. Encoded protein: CASSLLGRGSNQPQHF.

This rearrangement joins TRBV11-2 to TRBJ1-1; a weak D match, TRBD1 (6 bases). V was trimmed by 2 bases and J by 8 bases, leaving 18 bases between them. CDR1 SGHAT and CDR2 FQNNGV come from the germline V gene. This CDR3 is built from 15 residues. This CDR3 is CASSLLLGAGDEAFF. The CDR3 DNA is TGTGCCAGCAGCTTACTCCTGGGGGCAGGGGACGAAGCTTTCTTT.

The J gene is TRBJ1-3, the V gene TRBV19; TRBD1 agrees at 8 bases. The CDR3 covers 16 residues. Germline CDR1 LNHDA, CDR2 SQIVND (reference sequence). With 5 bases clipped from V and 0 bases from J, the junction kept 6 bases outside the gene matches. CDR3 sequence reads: CASSEGDRYSGNTIYF. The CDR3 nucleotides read TGTGCCAGTAGTGAAGGGGACAGGTACTCTGGAAACACCATATATTTT.

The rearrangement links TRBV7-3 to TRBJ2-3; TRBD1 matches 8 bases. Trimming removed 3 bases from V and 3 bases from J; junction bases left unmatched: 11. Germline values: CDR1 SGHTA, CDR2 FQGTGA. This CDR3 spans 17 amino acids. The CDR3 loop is CASSLNHRGIGTDTQYF. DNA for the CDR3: TGTGCCAGCAGCTTGAACCACAGGGGGATCGGGACAGATACGCAGTATTTT.

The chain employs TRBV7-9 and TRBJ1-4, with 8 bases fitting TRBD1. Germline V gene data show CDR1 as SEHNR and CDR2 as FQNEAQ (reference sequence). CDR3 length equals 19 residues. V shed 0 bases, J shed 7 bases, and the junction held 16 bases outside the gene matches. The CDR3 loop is CASSLARGQSDRVVEKLFF. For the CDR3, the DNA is TGTGCCAGCAGCTTAGCGCGGGGACAATCGGACAGGGTGGTTGAAAAACTGTTTTTT.

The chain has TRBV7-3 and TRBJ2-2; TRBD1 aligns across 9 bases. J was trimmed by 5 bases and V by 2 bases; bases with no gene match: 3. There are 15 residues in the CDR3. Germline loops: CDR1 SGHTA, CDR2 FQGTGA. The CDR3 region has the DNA TGTGCCAGCAGCTTACGGACAGGGGCTACCGGGGAGCTGTTTTTT. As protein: CASSLRTGATGELFF. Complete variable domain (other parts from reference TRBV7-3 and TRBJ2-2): GAGVSQTPSNKVTEKGKYVELRCDPISGHTALYWYRQSLGQGPEFLIYFQGTGAADDSGLPNDRFFAVRPEGSVSTLKIQRTERGDSAVYLCASSLRTGATGELFFGEGSRLTVL.

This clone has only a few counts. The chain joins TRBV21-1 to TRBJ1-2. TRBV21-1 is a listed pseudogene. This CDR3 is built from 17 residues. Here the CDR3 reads CASRHKIMRRPVEGYTF. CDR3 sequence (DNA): TGTGCCAGCAGACACAAAATAATGCGGCGCCCGGTTGAGGGCTACACCTTC.

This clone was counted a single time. CDR3 residues: CASKVRSNQPQHF. As DNA, the CDR3 is TGTGCCAGCAAAGTGAGGAGCAATCAGCCCCAGCATTTT. This rearrangement joins TRBV12-3 or TRBV12-4 to TRBJ1-5; no reliable D call. This CDR3 spans 13 amino acids. With 7 bases removed from V and 1 base from J, the gap between germline ends came to 8 bases.

The CDR3 loop is CATSDQSPTRGQQPQHF. In DNA, the CDR3 is TGTGCCACCAGTGATCAATCGCCCACCAGGGGGCAGCAGCCCCAGCATTTT. The V and J genes are TRBV24-1 and TRBJ1-5; TRBD1 matches at 8 bases. V shed 3 bases, J shed 7 bases, and the junction held 13 bases outside the gene matches. The germline V gene has CDR1 KGHDR and CDR2 SFDVKD. This CDR3 contains 17 residues.

The CDR3 protein is CATSDRQGSYNEQFF. CDR3 nucleotide sequence: TGTGCCACCAGTGATCGACAGGGGTCCTACAATGAGCAGTTCTTC. The chain recombines TRBV24-1 with TRBJ2-1; TRBD1 matches at 8 bases. V gave up 3 bases and J gave up 1 base; unmatched junction bases: 1. Germline CDR1 KGHDR, CDR2 SFDVKD. CDR3 length: 15 amino acids.

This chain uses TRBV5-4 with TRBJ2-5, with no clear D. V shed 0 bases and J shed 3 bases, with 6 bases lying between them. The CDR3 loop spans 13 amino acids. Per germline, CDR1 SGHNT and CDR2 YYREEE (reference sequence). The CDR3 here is CASSLAQEETQYF. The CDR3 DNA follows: TGTGCCAGCAGCTTGGCCCAGGAAGAGACCCAGTACTTC.

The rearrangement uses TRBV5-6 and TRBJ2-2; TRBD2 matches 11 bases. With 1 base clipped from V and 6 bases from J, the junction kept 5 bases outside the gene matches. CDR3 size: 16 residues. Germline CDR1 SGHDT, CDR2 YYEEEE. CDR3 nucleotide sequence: TGTGCCAGCAGCTTGAGACTAGCGGGAAGGGCCGGGGAGCTGTTTTTT. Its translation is CASSLRLAGRAGELFF.

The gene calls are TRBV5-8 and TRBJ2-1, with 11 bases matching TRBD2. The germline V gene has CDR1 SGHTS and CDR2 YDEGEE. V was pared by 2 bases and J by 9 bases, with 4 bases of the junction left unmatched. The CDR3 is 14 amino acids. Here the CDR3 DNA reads TGTGCCAGCAGCTTAAGACTAGCGGGACTTGAGCAGTTCTTC. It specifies CASSLRLAGLEQFF.

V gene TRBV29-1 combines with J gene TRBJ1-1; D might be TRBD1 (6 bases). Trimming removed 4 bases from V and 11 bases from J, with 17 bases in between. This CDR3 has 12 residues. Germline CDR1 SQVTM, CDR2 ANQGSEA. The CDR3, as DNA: TGCAGCGTTGTTCGTGACAGGTTTATGGCTTTCTTT. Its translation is CSVVRDRFMAFF.

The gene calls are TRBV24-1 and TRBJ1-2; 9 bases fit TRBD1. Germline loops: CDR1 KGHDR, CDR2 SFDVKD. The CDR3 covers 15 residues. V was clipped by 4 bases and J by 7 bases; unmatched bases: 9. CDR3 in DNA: TGTGCCACCAGTGACCACCCGGGACAGGGTTTTGGCTACACCTTC. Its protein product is CATSDHPGQGFGYTF.

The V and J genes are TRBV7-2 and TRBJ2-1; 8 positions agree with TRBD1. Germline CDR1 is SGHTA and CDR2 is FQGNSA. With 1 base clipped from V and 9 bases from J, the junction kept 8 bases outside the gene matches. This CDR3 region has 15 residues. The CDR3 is CASSLVVGQGGEQFF. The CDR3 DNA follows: TGTGCCAGCAGCTTAGTTGTCGGACAGGGCGGTGAGCAGTTCTTC.

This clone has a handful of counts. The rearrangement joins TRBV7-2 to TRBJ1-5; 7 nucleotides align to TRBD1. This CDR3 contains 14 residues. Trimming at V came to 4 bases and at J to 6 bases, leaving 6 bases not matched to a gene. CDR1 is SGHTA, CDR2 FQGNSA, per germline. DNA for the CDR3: TGTGCCAGCAGCTATCAACAGGGGCTTCAGCCCCAGCATTTT. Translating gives CASSYQQGLQPQHF.

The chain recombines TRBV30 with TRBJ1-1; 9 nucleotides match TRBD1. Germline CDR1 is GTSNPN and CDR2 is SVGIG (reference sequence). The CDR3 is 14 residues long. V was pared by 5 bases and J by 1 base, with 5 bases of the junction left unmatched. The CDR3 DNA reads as TGTGCCTGGTCTCGGGGACAGGGGAACACTGAAGCTTTCTTT. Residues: CAWSRGQGNTEAFF.

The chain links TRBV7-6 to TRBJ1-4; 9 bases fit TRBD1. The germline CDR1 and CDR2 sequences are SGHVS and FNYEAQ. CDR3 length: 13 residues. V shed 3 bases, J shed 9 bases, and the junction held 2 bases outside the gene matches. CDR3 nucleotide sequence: TGTGCCAGCAGCTTCGGACAGGGGCAAAAACTGTTTTTT. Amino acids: CASSFGQGQKLFF.

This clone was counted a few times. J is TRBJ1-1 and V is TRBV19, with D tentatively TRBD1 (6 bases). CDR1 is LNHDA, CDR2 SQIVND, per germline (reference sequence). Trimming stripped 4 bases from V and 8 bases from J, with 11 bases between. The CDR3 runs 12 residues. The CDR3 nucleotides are TGTGCCAGTAGTACTAAAGGACAGGAAGCTTTCTTT. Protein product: CASSTKGQEAFF. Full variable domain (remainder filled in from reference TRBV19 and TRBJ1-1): DGGITQSPKYLFRKEGQNVTLSCEQNLNHDAMYWYRQDPGQGLRLIYYSQIVNDFQKGDIAEGYSVSREKKESFPLTVTSAQKNPTAFYLCASSTKGQEAFFGQGTRLTVV.